This entry is about one TCR beta chain. Its specificity is unknown. This sample stems from a study of CD4 T cells in relation to SARS-CoV-2 and coronaviruses. Germline V gene sequence: CDR1 KGHSH, CDR2 LQKENI. V lost 4 bases and J lost 2; bases outside the gene matches: 3. There are 14 residues in the CDR3. The unexposed donors gave CD4+ T cells in 2011-2018, prior to COVID-19. After roughly 9 days of culture, CD4+ T cells were isolated. Produced via immunoSEQ multiplex PCR; TCRdb's table is partial and in-frame only. The sample shows about 26,000 clones, roughly 66% of them seen only once. Material for sequencing was CD4+ T cells from PBMCs, cultured in vitro. The chain combines TRBV18 with TRBJ2-3; 7 bases align to TRBD1. The receptor was derived from a human donor in good health. As DNA, the CDR3 is TGTGCCAGCTCACAGGGGGCTATCACAGATACGCAGTATTTT. Residues: CASSQGAITDTQYF.